This TCR beta chain was profiled in a study of blood T cells in healthy people across ages. This clonotype showed up just a few times. Germline lookup yields CDR1 SGHRS and CDR2 YFSETQ. The CDR3 has 14 residues. The trim removed 4 bases at V and 7 bases at J, leaving 6 bases unmatched. The study drew donors from healthy Caucasian individuals in Russia aged about 6 to 90. Isolation recovered at least 6 million PBMCs from every sample. The use of a sample-barcoded 5' primer and a J-beta primer mix characterized a second PCR of about 7 to 12 cycles. Template switching added a 12-random-nucleotide identifier to every cDNA molecule. TCRdb fed the 5' RACE reads into MiXCR, producing one record per CDR3 protein. The sample has 1.5 million to 1.9 million distinct CDR3 sequences, around 40% seen once.

The V and J genes are TRBV5-1 and TRBJ2-1; the match to TRBD1 covers 9 bases. The TCR sequence derives from a woman aged 18-29 years in good health. The specimen was blood. CDR3 protein: CASSRTGVTNEQFF. CDR3 DNA: TGCGCCAGCAGCCGGACAGGGGTTACAAATGAGCAGTTCTTC.